Below are 22 T cell receptor beta chains sequenced from a single sample in a study of a mutant IDH1 vaccine in newly diagnosed glioma. As to time point: week 35, safety follow-up. In the vaccine, a single dose held 300 ug of the mutant IDH1 20-mer peptide, along with topical imiquimod. The antigens of these receptors remain unknown. This table comes from immunoSEQ multiplex PCR, and its TCRdb copy is limited to in-frame clones, with some not included. Of under 40,000 clones in the sample, around 73% were seen once. The sample here was PBMCs, taken from a glioma patient whose treatment included an IDH1 peptide vaccine. The receptors stem from a woman aged 40 to 50 with glioma.

The V and J genes are TRBV5-8 and TRBJ2-3; D unclear. Germline assignment: CDR1 SGHTS and CDR2 YDEGEE. This CDR3 contains 12 residues. Trimming removed 0 bases from V and 8 bases from J, with 7 bases in between. The CDR3 is CASSLVGATQYF. The CDR3 bases are TGTGCCAGCAGCTTGGTCGGAGCTACGCAGTATTTT.

CDR3 in DNA: TGCAGCGTTGAAAAAGGGAAACGCAATCAGCCCCAGCATTTT. Protein: CSVEKGKRNQPQHF. The rearrangement joins TRBV29-1 to TRBJ1-5; D gene ambiguous. Looked up from germline, CDR1 is SQVTM and CDR2 is ANQGSEA. The CDR3 totals 14 residues. V dropped 2 bases and J dropped 2 bases, with 10 bases sitting between them. The full variable domain, completed using reference TRBV29-1 and TRBJ1-5, is SAVISQKPSRDICQRGTSLTIQCQVDSQVTMMFWYRQQPGQSLTLIATANQGSEATYESGFVIDKFPISRPNLTFSTLTVSNMSPEDSSIYLCSVEKGKRNQPQHFGDGTRLSIL.

The chain has TRBV19 and TRBJ1-3; D remains ambiguous. V dropped 6 bases and J dropped 0 bases, with 9 bases sitting between them. Per germline, CDR1 LNHDA and CDR2 SQIVND (reference sequence). CDR3 length: 14 amino acids. CDR3 bases: TGTGCCAGTAGACAGTCTCTCTCTGGAAACACCATATATTTT. This gives the protein CASRQSLSGNTIYF.

In this sample, this clone turned up once. Sequence at one end of the junction differs from germline and may be a read error. This CDR3 is also generated by other DNA sequences in the sample. The genes are TRBV6-6 and TRBJ1-1; a possible D gene is TRBD1 (5 bases). Per germline, CDR1 MNHNY and CDR2 SVGAGI (reference sequence). The CDR3 totals 14 residues. The CDR3 nucleotides read TGCGCCAGCAGTTCGACAGCGAAGAACACTGAAGCTTTCTTT. It specifies CASSSTAKNTEAFF.

The chain joins TRBV15 to TRBJ1-2; 9 bases match TRBD1. The CDR3 is 14 amino acids. Germline CDR1 is LNHNV and CDR2 is YYDKDF (reference sequence). V shed 8 bases, J shed 7 bases, and the junction held 11 bases outside the gene matches. The CDR3 spells CATASGTGLSGYTF. Written as DNA, the CDR3 is TGTGCCACCGCCTCCGGGACAGGGTTATCTGGCTACACCTTC.

The chain recombines TRBV11-2 with TRBJ1-2; possibly TRBD1 for D (5 bases). There are 17 residues in the CDR3. Germline CDR1 SGHAT, CDR2 FQNNGV. Trimming pared 1 base from V and 4 bases from J, leaving 19 bases between. CDR3 sequence: CASSLGTGSLGPYGYTF. For the CDR3, the DNA is TGTGCCAGCAGCTTAGGGACCGGGTCCCTGGGACCCTATGGCTACACCTTC.

This clone was seen more than once but under ten times. The chain carries TRBV19 and TRBJ1-2, with D unresolved. The ends were cut back, 0 bases at V and 8 bases at J, with 10 bases in the middle. The CDR3 is 13 residues long. The germline V gene encodes CDR1 LNHDA and CDR2 SQIVND (reference sequence). The CDR3 here is CASSIDLEYGYTF. In nucleotides, the CDR3 is TGTGCCAGTAGTATAGATCTGGAGTACGGCTACACCTTC.

This rearrangement joins TRBV29-1 to TRBJ1-5; 12 bases are shared with TRBD1. The CDR3 sequence is 14 residues long. CDR1 and CDR2 from the germline V gene are SQVTM and ANQGSEA. After removal of 6 bases from V and 7 bases from J, the junction contained 7 bases not matched to a gene. CDR3: CSVSGTGGEQPQHF. The CDR3 nucleotides read TGCAGCGTGTCGGGGACAGGGGGCGAACAGCCCCAGCATTTT.

The chain carries TRBV5-4 and TRBJ1-1; D might be TRBD1 (5 bases). Germline V CDR1 and CDR2: SGHNT, YYREEE (reference sequence). V was pared by 4 bases and J by 5 bases, with 12 bases between. This CDR3 is 13 amino acids long. DNA for the CDR3: TGTGCCAGCAGCCAACAGAGGGGAACTGAAGCTTTCTTT. It is translated as CASSQQRGTEAFF.

V usage is TRBV5-1 and J usage is TRBJ2-3; 9 bases are a match to TRBD2. The germline gives CDR1 SGHRS, CDR2 YFSETQ. The CDR3 runs 14 residues. The V gene end was trimmed by 0 bases and the J gene end by 4 bases; junction bases not matched to a gene: 0. As DNA, the CDR3 is TGCGCCAGCAGCTTGGGACTAGCGGCAGATACGCAGTATTTT. It translates to CASSLGLAADTQYF.

This chain joins TRBV6-1 and TRBJ1-5; no clear D gene. Trimming left V 3 bases short and J 0 bases short, with 12 bases between. Germline V gene sequence: CDR1 MNHNS, CDR2 SASEGT. This CDR3 has 16 amino acids. The CDR3 loop is CASSEGSPYSNQPQHF. In nucleotides, the CDR3 is TGTGCCAGCAGTGAGGGATCCCCTTATAGCAATCAGCCCCAGCATTTT.

The rearrangement links TRBV27 to TRBJ2-3, with 13 bases lining up with TRBD2. Germline CDR1 is MNHEY and CDR2 is SMNVEV (reference sequence). V dropped 3 bases and J dropped 2; count of bases not matched to a gene: 2. The CDR3 spans 16 residues. CDR3 amino acids: CASSLGTSGATDTQYF. As DNA, the CDR3 is TGTGCCAGCAGTTTGGGGACTAGCGGGGCCACAGATACGCAGTATTTT.

V usage is TRBV9 and J usage is TRBJ2-7; no reliable D call. Deletions cut 0 bases from V and 6 bases from J, with 13 bases between. Germline CDR1 is SGDLS and CDR2 is YYNGEE. This CDR3 contains 14 residues. The DNA of the CDR3 is TGTGCCAGCAGCGTAGATCTAGGATCAAGCGAGCAGTACTTC. It codes for CASSVDLGSSEQYF.

The rearrangement links TRBV27 to TRBJ2-3; 12 bases are a match to TRBD2. CDR3 length: 14 amino acids. Germline V gene sequence: CDR1 MNHEY, CDR2 SMNVEV (reference sequence). Trimming at V came to 10 bases and at J to 4 bases, leaving 6 bases not matched to a gene. The DNA for the CDR3 is TGTGCCACCTCCCTAGCGGGGGGGCCAGATACGCAGTATTTT. It translates to CATSLAGGPDTQYF.

V and J are TRBV6-1 and TRBJ1-2; D unresolved. CDR1 and CDR2 from the germline V gene are MNHNS and SASEGT. This CDR3 has 15 residues. V shed 2 bases and J shed 8 bases, with 18 bases lying between them. CDR3 amino acids: CASSEFPDGLRGYTF. Written as DNA, the CDR3 is TGTGCCAGCAGTGAATTTCCGGACGGGCTAAGGGGCTACACCTTC.

The chain has TRBV29-1 and TRBJ1-6; 7 nucleotides align to TRBD1. The CDR3 runs to 13 residues. Germline-derived CDR1 and CDR2 are SQVTM and ANQGSEA. With 8 bases clipped from V and 5 bases from J, the junction kept 6 bases outside the gene matches. CDR3 nucleotide sequence: TGCAGCACACGACAGGGCGATAATTCACCCCTCCACTTT. This gives the protein CSTRQGDNSPLHF.

The chain recombines TRBV6-1 with TRBJ1-5, with D unclear. Germline loops: CDR1 MNHNS, CDR2 SASEGT. Trimming pared 7 bases from V and 7 bases from J, leaving 17 bases between. The CDR3 runs 14 residues. Here the CDR3 DNA reads TGTGCCAGCACCGCGGGCGGGGTAAGACAGCCCCAGCATTTT. This translates into CASTAGGVRQPQHF.

This clone occurred a few times. This rearrangement joins TRBV10-1 to TRBJ1-1; no definite D call. The ends were cut back, 2 bases at V and 1 base at J, with 5 bases in the middle. Germline V CDR1 and CDR2: WNHNN, SYGVQD (reference sequence). CDR3 length equals 13 residues. CDR3 amino acids: CASSENGNTEAFF. The CDR3 nucleotides read TGCGCCAGCAGTGAGAATGGGAACACTGAAGCTTTCTTT.

V gene TRBV19 combines with J gene TRBJ2-2; 7 positions match TRBD2. Germline lookup yields CDR1 LNHDA and CDR2 SQIVND (reference sequence). The V segment lost 5 bases and the J segment 4 bases; nucleotides outside the gene matches: 13. The CDR3 sequence is 17 residues long. CDR3 DNA sequence: TGTGCCAGTAGTGGAGGGACTCCGGGACTACCCACCGGGGAGCTGTTTTTT. It specifies CASSGGTPGLPTGELFF.

In its sample, this clone was seen a few times. The chain couples TRBV10-3 to TRBJ2-3; D remains ambiguous. CDR1 ENHRY and CDR2 SYGVKD come from the germline V gene. The CDR3 totals 12 residues. With 4 bases removed from V and 5 bases from J, the gap between germline ends came to 7 bases. CDR3 bases: TGTGCCATCAGTGGGGCCGAAGATACGCAGTATTTT. It is translated as CAISGAEDTQYF.

The chain joins TRBV5-8 to TRBJ1-5; D call uncertain. The length of the CDR3 is 15 residues. Trimming pared 4 bases from V and 0 bases from J, leaving 11 bases between. Germline CDR1 and CDR2: SGHTS and YDEGEE. CDR3 in amino acids: CASSLGLTSNQPQHF. The CDR3 DNA follows: TGTGCCAGCAGCCTGGGCCTGACTAGCAATCAGCCCCAGCATTTT.

The J gene is TRBJ1-3, the V gene TRBV19; a possible D gene is TRBD1 (5 bases). Deletions cut 5 bases from V and 1 base from J, with 12 bases between. The CDR3 totals 15 residues. The germline gives CDR1 LNHDA, CDR2 SQIVND (reference sequence). CDR3 amino acids: CASSGNGASGNTIYF. The CDR3 region has the DNA TGTGCCAGTAGTGGAAACGGGGCATCTGGAAACACCATATATTTT.